These 27 T cell receptor beta chains were all obtained from the same sample, sequenced in a study of blood T cell repertoires in COVID-19. Using immunoSEQ multiplex PCR, the repertoire was profiled, and TCRdb retains in-frame clones only, with some absent. The repertoire holds approximately 130,000 clones, about 80% seen once, with about a tenth in the top ten. Sequenced input: peripheral blood. Receptors were obtained from a man aged 40-49 years with active or convalescent COVID-19.

The rearrangement joins TRBV7-9 to TRBJ2-7; 8 positions match TRBD1. CDR1 and CDR2 from the germline V gene are SEHNR and FQNEAQ (reference sequence). The junction had 6 bases not matched to a gene; V was cut back by 5 bases and J by 0 bases. CDR3 length equals 15 residues. CDR3 nucleotides: TGTGCCAGCAGCCTAGGGACAGGCTACTCCTACGAGCAGTACTTC. It yields the protein CASSLGTGYSYEQYF.

The chain couples TRBV29-1 to TRBJ1-1, with 9 bases aligning to TRBD1. V lost 6 bases to trimming and J lost 2 bases; unmatched junction nucleotides: 4. The CDR3 runs 13 residues. CDR1 and CDR2 (germline): SQVTM, ANQGSEA. CDR3 protein: CSVDRGPNTEAFF. CDR3 nucleotide sequence: TGCAGCGTGGACAGGGGACCCAACACTGAAGCTTTCTTT.

This CDR3 reads CASSATGINTEAFF. The CDR3 DNA follows: TGTGCCAGCAGCGCGACAGGGATTAACACTGAAGCTTTCTTT. The chain is built from TRBV9 and TRBJ1-1, with 7 bases that match TRBD1. CDR3 length: 14 residues. CDR1 is SGDLS and CDR2 is YYNGEE in the germline V gene. V lost 3 bases and J lost 2; bases outside the gene matches: 4. Full variable domain (missing parts from reference TRBV9 and TRBJ1-1): DSGVTQTPKHLITATGQRVTLRCSPRSGDLSVYWYQQSLDQGLQFLIQYYNGEERAKGNILERFSAQQFPDLHSELNLSSLELGDSALYFCASSATGINTEAFFGQGTRLTVV.

The table lists this clone with a few counts. The CDR3 loop is CASSLQQGGNTIYF. The CDR3 DNA reads as TGTGCCAGCAGCTTACAGCAGGGCGGAAACACCATATATTTT. This chain uses TRBV7-2 with TRBJ1-3; D is perhaps TRBD1 (5 bases). The CDR3 consists of 14 residues. Germline CDR1 SGHTA, CDR2 FQGNSA. Trimming took 2 bases from V and 4 from J, leaving 9 bases between them.

In this sample, this clone turned up a few times. This chain uses TRBV6-5 with TRBJ2-3, with D possibly matching TRBD1 (6 bases). This CDR3 spans 14 amino acids. V lost 6 bases and J lost 2, with 12 bases in between. Per germline, CDR1 MNHEY and CDR2 SVGAGI. CDR3 coding DNA: TGTGCCAGCAGATACCGGACAGTCACAGATACGCAGTATTTT. Residues: CASRYRTVTDTQYF.

The V and J genes are TRBV27 and TRBJ1-3; tentative D call: TRBD1 (6 bases). With 9 bases removed from V and 0 bases from J, the gap between germline ends came to 18 bases. The CDR3 is made up of 16 amino acids. Germline assignment: CDR1 MNHEY and CDR2 SMNVEV (reference sequence). CDR3 amino acids: CASRGGRLGSGNTIYF. The CDR3 DNA is TGTGCCAGTCGGGGGGGGCGTCTAGGCTCTGGAAACACCATATATTTT.

This sequence joins TRBV10-3 and TRBJ2-3; D may be TRBD1 (6 bases). V lost 8 bases and J lost 0, with 15 bases in between. Germline CDR1 reads ENHRY; CDR2 reads SYGVKD. The CDR3 is made up of 15 amino acids. CDR3 in DNA: TGTGCCATCCGGGCGACAGGCGCTAGCACAGATACGCAGTATTTT. It is translated as CAIRATGASTDTQYF.

The chain is built from TRBV5-1 and TRBJ2-7, with 7 bases matching TRBD2. Losses at the gene ends were 0 bases for V and 2 bases for J; bases not matched to a gene: 5. Germline CDR1 and CDR2: SGHRS and YFSETQ. The CDR3 is 15 residues long. The CDR3 is CASSLVGGGTYEQYF. CDR3 bases: TGCGCCAGCAGCTTGGTGGGGGGGGGAACCTACGAGCAGTACTTC.

V usage is TRBV3-1 (or the pseudogene TRBV3-2) and J usage is TRBJ1-6, with 7 bases identical to TRBD1. V dropped 1 base and J dropped 7; count of bases not matched to a gene: 4. The CDR3 loop spans 15 amino acids. Germline V gene sequence: CDR1 LGHDT, CDR2 YNNKEL (reference sequence). CDR3: CASSQGQGGNSPLHF. For the CDR3, the DNA is TGTGCCAGCAGCCAAGGACAGGGCGGCAATTCACCCCTCCACTTT.

The J gene is TRBJ1-2, the V gene TRBV7-9, with 7 bases that match TRBD1. Unmatched junction bases numbered 0, after V lost 1 base and J lost 7 bases. The CDR3 loop spans 12 amino acids. Germline V gene sequence: CDR1 SEHNR, CDR2 FQNEAQ (reference sequence). CDR3 residues: CASSLDRGGYTF. The CDR3 DNA sequence: TGTGCCAGCAGCTTAGACAGGGGTGGCTACACCTTC.

This clone was seen a single time. The chain carries TRBV18 and TRBJ2-7, with 9 positions matching TRBD1. The length of the CDR3 is 16 residues. CDR1 is KGHSH and CDR2 is LQKENI in the germline V gene. V shed 2 bases and J 3 bases; nucleotides not matched to a gene: 8. In DNA form, the CDR3 reads TGTGCCAGCTCACCAAAGGGACAGGGTACCGTCTACGAGCAGTACTTC. Translating it yields CASSPKGQGTVYEQYF.

The V gene is TRBV29-1, the J gene TRBJ1-3, with a tentative D call TRBD1 (5 bases). Germline V CDR1 and CDR2: SQVTM, ANQGSEA. The CDR3 has 14 residues. V lost 0 bases to trimming and J lost 2 bases, with 8 bases between them. As DNA, the CDR3 is TGCAGCGTTGAAGATCCAGGGACTGGAAACACCATATATTTT. Translating it yields CSVEDPGTGNTIYF.

The chain carries TRBV7-2 and TRBJ2-4, with 10 nucleotides matching TRBD2. Unmatched junction bases numbered 6, after V lost 6 bases and J lost 1 base. Germline CDR1 SGHTA, CDR2 FQGNSA. The CDR3 runs 16 residues. For the CDR3, the DNA is TGTGCCAGCAGTCGAAGCGGGGGGGCTGCCAAAAACATTCAGTACTTC. Its protein is CASSRSGGAAKNIQYF.

The chain joins TRBV5-1 to TRBJ2-5, with D unresolved. The V and J ends lost 1 base and 3 bases respectively, with 10 bases between them. From germline, CDR1 is SGHRS and CDR2 YFSETQ. This CDR3 spans 14 amino acids. CDR3 in DNA: TGCGCCAGCAGCTTGAATCTGGCAGAAGAGACCCAGTACTTC. Its translation is CASSLNLAEETQYF.

V and J are TRBV27 and TRBJ2-3, with TRBD2 identical over 10 bases. CDR3 length: 15 amino acids. V trimming: 2 bases; J trimming: 3 bases; junction bases outside the gene matches: 2. Germline assignment: CDR1 MNHEY and CDR2 SMNVEV (reference sequence). Written as DNA, the CDR3 is TGTGCCAGCAGTTTACGGGGACTAGCGACAGATACGCAGTATTTT. Translating it yields CASSLRGLATDTQYF.

The gene calls are TRBV11-2 and TRBJ1-1, with D unclear. The germline V gene encodes CDR1 SGHAT and CDR2 FQNNGV. This CDR3 has 17 residues. Trimming removed 4 bases from V and 0 bases from J, with 18 bases in between. CDR3 DNA: TGTGCCAGCAGCTCCCCGGGAATGGTCGGTATGAACACTGAAGCTTTCTTT. Protein product: CASSSPGMVGMNTEAFF.

This sequence joins TRBV19 and TRBJ2-2, with D possibly being TRBD1 (6 bases). CDR1 and CDR2 from the germline V gene are LNHDA and SQIVND (reference sequence). This CDR3 spans 14 amino acids. Trimming pared 9 bases from V and 0 bases from J, leaving 11 bases between. CDR3 loop: CASRDIPNTGELFF. In DNA form, the CDR3 reads TGTGCCAGCAGGGACATTCCGAACACCGGGGAGCTGTTTTTT.

The chain has TRBV7-9 and TRBJ2-1; 11 bases match TRBD2. The germline V gene has CDR1 SEHNR and CDR2 FQNEAQ (reference sequence). Trimming cost V 5 bases and J 8 bases; bases outside gene matches: 14. The CDR3 loop spans 17 amino acids. Written as DNA, the CDR3 is TGTGCCAGCAGCAGTGGACTAGCGGGCGGAAAAGGCGATGAGCAGTTCTTC. It is translated as CASSSGLAGGKGDEQFF. The complete variable domain, with remaining parts taken from reference TRBV7-9 and TRBJ2-1, reads DTGVSQNPRHKITKRGQNVTFRCDPISEHNRLYWYRQTLGQGPEFLTYFQNEAQLEKSRLLSDRFSAERPKGSFSTLEIQRTEQGDSAMYLCASSSGLAGGKGDEQFFGPGTRLTVL.

The chain recombines TRBV12-3 or TRBV12-4 with TRBJ1-5; the D is unclear. The CDR3 loop spans 13 amino acids. Trimming pared 7 bases from V and 0 bases from J, leaving 7 bases between. The CDR3 bases are TGTGCCAGCAAAGAGAATAGCAATCAGCCCCAGCATTTT. Translation gives CASKENSNQPQHF.

V and J are TRBV6-1 and TRBJ2-2; 9 bases line up with TRBD1. Germline loops: CDR1 MNHNS, CDR2 SASEGT. The CDR3 length is 16 residues. V lost 4 bases to trimming and J lost 2 bases; unmatched junction nucleotides: 5. The CDR3 coding sequence is TGTGCCAGCAGTGCGCCGGGACAGGGCAACACCGGGGAGCTGTTTTTT. Translation gives CASSAPGQGNTGELFF.

The rearrangement links TRBV14 to TRBJ2-7; 8 bases are a match to TRBD1. Germline values: CDR1 SGHDN, CDR2 FVKESK. This CDR3 is 13 amino acids long. V was pared by 2 bases and J by 9 bases, with 6 bases of the junction left unmatched. The CDR3 DNA reads as TGTGCCAGCAGCCAACGTACAGGGACAGGGCAGTACTTC. Amino acid sequence: CASSQRTGTGQYF.

The chain links TRBV5-1 to TRBJ1-4, with D possibly matching TRBD1 (6 bases). CDR1 is SGHRS and CDR2 is YFSETQ in the germline V gene. The CDR3 length is 15 residues. Trimming stripped 4 bases from V and 5 bases from J, with 15 bases between. The CDR3 spells CASSTGQTSNEKLFF. The DNA for the CDR3 is TGCGCCAGCAGCACCGGACAGACGTCGAATGAAAAACTGTTTTTT.

In its sample, this clone was seen once. The chain employs TRBV19 and TRBJ1-4, with D perhaps matching TRBD1 (6 bases). From germline, CDR1 is LNHDA and CDR2 SQIVND (reference sequence). The CDR3 runs to 14 residues. V lost 3 bases to trimming and J lost 2 bases, with 7 bases between them. The CDR3 protein is CASSITGTNEKLFF. The CDR3 region has the DNA TGTGCCAGTAGTATTACAGGGACTAATGAAAAACTGTTTTTT.

The chain combines TRBV20-1 with TRBJ2-5; 10 bases are a match to TRBD1. This CDR3 comprises 15 residues. Germline CDR1 reads DFQATT; CDR2 reads SNEGSKA (reference sequence). With V trimmed by 3 bases and J by 1 base, 5 bases remained unmatched. The CDR3: CSASEWDRGQETQYF. Here the CDR3 DNA reads TGCAGTGCTAGTGAGTGGGACAGGGGCCAAGAGACCCAGTACTTC.

The rearrangement uses TRBV5-5 and TRBJ1-1; D gene ambiguous. Germline V CDR1 and CDR2: SGHKS, YYEKEE (reference sequence). The CDR3 consists of 16 residues. Trimming shortened V by 5 bases and J by 0 bases, and 17 bases separated the two germline ends. The CDR3 loop reads CASRSNTPTVNTEAFF. In nucleotides, the CDR3 is TGTGCCAGCAGATCAAACACCCCGACTGTGAACACTGAAGCTTTCTTT.

This chain links TRBV24-1 with TRBJ2-2, with 7 bases fitting TRBD1. Germline CDR1 reads KGHDR; CDR2 reads SFDVKD. With 4 bases clipped from V and 4 bases from J, the junction kept 5 bases outside the gene matches. This CDR3 has 15 residues. The CDR3, as DNA: TGTGCCACCAGTGACCCTCACAGGGGCACCGGGGAGCTGTTTTTT. This translates into CATSDPHRGTGELFF.

This clone turned up a few times. V is TRBV5-4 and J is TRBJ2-3, with 7 nucleotides matching TRBD2. Per the germline V gene, CDR1 is SGHNT and CDR2 is YYREEE (reference sequence). V gave up 4 bases and J gave up 2 bases; unmatched junction bases: 10. The CDR3 totals 16 residues. CDR3 sequence reads: CASSPKSSGNTDTQYF. The CDR3 DNA reads TGTGCCAGCAGCCCGAAGTCTAGCGGTAACACAGATACGCAGTATTTT.